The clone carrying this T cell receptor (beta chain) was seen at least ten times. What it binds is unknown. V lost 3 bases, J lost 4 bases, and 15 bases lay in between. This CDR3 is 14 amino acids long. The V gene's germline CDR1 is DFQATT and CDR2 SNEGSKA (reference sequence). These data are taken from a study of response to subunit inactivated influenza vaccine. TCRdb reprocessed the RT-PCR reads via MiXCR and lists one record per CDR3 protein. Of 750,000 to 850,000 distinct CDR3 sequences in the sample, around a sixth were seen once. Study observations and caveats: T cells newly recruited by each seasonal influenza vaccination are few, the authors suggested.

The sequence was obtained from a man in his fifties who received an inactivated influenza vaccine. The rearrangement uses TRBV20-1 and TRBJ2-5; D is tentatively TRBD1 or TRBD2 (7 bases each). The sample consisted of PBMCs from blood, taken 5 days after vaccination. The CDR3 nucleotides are TGCAGTGCTAGTCGACAGGGAGGGCTAGAGACCCAGTACTTC. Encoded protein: CSASRQGGLETQYF.